This TCR beta chain was sequenced for a study of T cell repertoires in cytomegalovirus infection. Study conclusions and caveats: Cumulative frequency (of public TCR beta family members) identified carriers of CMV plus the relevant HLA.

MiXCR, applied by TCRdb to the reads, yields one record per CDR3 protein. This table holds 110,000 or so distinct CDR3 sequences, under 35% found once. The germline CDR1 and CDR2 sequences are MNHNY and SVGAGI (reference sequence). This CDR3 is built from 14 residues. V trimming: 8 bases; J trimming: 2 bases; junction bases outside the gene matches: 6. This clonotype was detected a few times. Its antigen is currently unknown. This sequence originates from a human donor in good health (CMV status not recorded). Some clones in this sample may be carry-over from other donors' samples. The chain recombines TRBV6-6 with TRBJ2-1; 7 bases agree with TRBD1. The sequences come from CD8+ T cells from cultured PBMCs, collected from culture after CMV antigen stimulation. DNA of the CDR3: TGTGCCAGCTCCCAGGACAGGACCTACAATGAGCAGTTCTTC. Its translation is CASSQDRTYNEQFF.